Shown below are 15 T cell receptor beta chains from a single sample sequenced in a study of blood T cell repertoires in COVID-19. Produced via immunoSEQ multiplex PCR; TCRdb's table is partial and in-frame only. Of tens of thousands of clones detected, around four fifths appear once; the ten largest clones hold 5% to 6.5%. The sequencing input was peripheral blood. The receptors come from a human donor in a cohort sampled during active COVID-19.

The chain joins TRBV6-5 to TRBJ1-3; D call uncertain. The ends were cut back, 7 bases at V and 0 bases at J, with 13 bases in the middle. The length of the CDR3 is 15 residues. The germline CDR1 and CDR2 sequences are MNHEY and SVGAGI. This CDR3 is CASTRRQASGNTIYF. The CDR3, as DNA: TGTGCCAGCACCCGCCGGCAGGCCTCTGGAAACACCATATATTTT.

Here the CDR3 reads CAWNLGQNYEQYF. The CDR3 DNA sequence: TGTGCCTGGAATCTCGGACAAAACTACGAGCAGTACTTC. The gene calls are TRBV30 and TRBJ2-7; D is perhaps TRBD1 (5 bases). This CDR3 is built from 13 residues. Trimming stripped 4 bases from V and 3 bases from J, with 13 bases between. From germline, CDR1 is GTSNPN and CDR2 SVGIG (reference sequence).

This chain uses TRBV2 with TRBJ2-7; 12 bases line up with TRBD2. The germline CDR1 and CDR2 sequences are SNHLY and FYNNEI. CDR3 length: 14 amino acids. With V trimmed by 7 bases and J by 2 bases, 3 bases remained unmatched. The CDR3 sequence: CASKLAGGPYEQYF. In DNA form, the CDR3 reads TGTGCCAGCAAACTAGCGGGAGGACCCTACGAGCAGTACTTC.

This clone has only a few counts. CDR3 sequence: CASSAGAYEQYF. The CDR3 nucleotides are TGTGCCAGCAGTGCAGGGGCCTACGAGCAGTACTTC. The V call is TRBV6-6, the J call TRBJ2-7, with a tentative D call TRBD1 (6 bases). This CDR3 contains 12 residues. V lost 5 bases and J lost 2, with 7 bases in between. Germline CDR1 is MNHNY and CDR2 is SVGAGI (reference sequence).

This clone was detected only once. The rearrangement uses TRBV6-1 and TRBJ1-2, with D uncertain. V was cut by 2 bases and J by 4 bases, with 5 bases left in between. This CDR3 spans 12 amino acids. From germline, CDR1 is MNHNS and CDR2 SASEGT. In DNA form, the CDR3 reads TGTGCCAGCAGTGAATACGGCTATGGCTACACCTTC. Translated: CASSEYGYGYTF.

The rearrangement links TRBV11-1 to TRBJ2-6; no clear D gene. With 6 bases removed from V and 4 bases from J, the gap between germline ends came to 13 bases. The CDR3 consists of 15 residues. Germline CDR1 is SGHAT and CDR2 is FQDESV (reference sequence). In nucleotides, the CDR3 is TGTGCCAGCAGAGCGAACTCCGCCGGGGCCAACGTCCTGACTTTC. Residues: CASRANSAGANVLTF.

This clone has just one count. The V and J genes are TRBV3-1 (or the pseudogene TRBV3-2) and TRBJ2-1; 11 positions match TRBD2. In germline, CDR1 is LGHDT, CDR2 YNNKEL (reference sequence). The CDR3 is 15 amino acids. The J segment lost 6 bases and the V segment lost 5 bases, leaving 6 bases of the junction unmatched. The CDR3 coding sequence is TGTGCCAGCAGCAACCAACTAGCGGGGGCCAATGAGCAGTTCTTC. It specifies CASSNQLAGANEQFF.

This clone was seen a few times. The chain links TRBV11-2 to TRBJ1-6; D is perhaps TRBD1 (6 bases). The CDR3 covers 15 residues. Between the trimmed V and J ends, which lost 8 bases and 9 bases, there was a span of 20 bases. Germline lookup yields CDR1 SGHAT and CDR2 FQNNGV. In DNA, the CDR3 is TGTGCCAGCGGTACCACGACAGGAGAGGGTTCACCCCTCCACTTT. Translation gives CASGTTTGEGSPLHF.

The chain couples TRBV9 to TRBJ1-2; a possible D gene is TRBD1 (6 bases). The CDR3 has 13 residues. The ends were cut back, 2 bases at V and 4 bases at J, with 9 bases in the middle. CDR1 and CDR2 from the germline V gene are SGDLS and YYNGEE. CDR3 residues: CASSVTGSYGYTF. The CDR3 nucleotides read TGTGCCAGCAGCGTCACAGGGTCCTATGGCTACACCTTC.

The V and J genes are TRBV27 and TRBJ1-1, with no clear D. V was trimmed by 5 bases and J by 1 base, leaving 11 bases between them. The CDR3 runs to 14 residues. Germline lookup yields CDR1 MNHEY and CDR2 SMNVEV (reference sequence). In nucleotides, the CDR3 is TGTGCCAGCAGTCCCCAACAGCAGAACACTGAAGCTTTCTTT. It codes for CASSPQQQNTEAFF.

The chain carries TRBV2 and TRBJ2-5; TRBD2 matches at 10 bases. Germline-derived CDR1 and CDR2 are SNHLY and FYNNEI. The ends lost 6 bases at V and 4 bases at J; junction bases unmatched: 5. This CDR3 region has 14 residues. DNA of the CDR3: TGTGCCAGCAGAGTTAGCGGGGGGTCAGAGACCCAGTACTTC. Its protein product is CASRVSGGSETQYF.

This clone turned up a few times. The V call is TRBV5-4, the J call TRBJ2-7; 10 positions match TRBD1. Trimming took 4 bases from V and 2 from J; bases not matched to a gene: 3. This CDR3 is built from 14 residues. Germline CDR1 is SGHNT and CDR2 is YYREEE (reference sequence). The DNA for the CDR3 is TGTGCCAGCAGCCCGGGACAGGGGCCCTACGAGCAGTACTTC. It yields the protein CASSPGQGPYEQYF.

The chain is built from TRBV19 and TRBJ2-7; tentatively, D is TRBD1 (6 bases). Germline assignment: CDR1 LNHDA and CDR2 SQIVND (reference sequence). The V and J ends lost 4 bases and 0 bases respectively, with 13 bases between them. The CDR3 runs to 15 residues. Here the CDR3 reads CASSSIRDNSYEQYF. Written as DNA, the CDR3 is TGTGCCAGTAGTAGCATCCGGGACAACTCCTACGAGCAGTACTTC.

This clone is a singleton in its sample. The chain couples TRBV5-4 to TRBJ2-1; tentatively, D is TRBD2 (5 bases). The CDR3 has 15 residues. With 4 bases removed from V and 9 bases from J, the gap between germline ends came to 20 bases. Germline-derived CDR1 and CDR2 are SGHNT and YYREEE (reference sequence). For the CDR3, the DNA is TGTGCCAGCAGCCCGAAGGGCGTCCCGGGGAGTGAGCAGTTCTTC. Translated, it gives CASSPKGVPGSEQFF. Full variable domain (outside the CDR3, taken from reference TRBV5-4 and TRBJ2-1): ETGVTQSPTHLIKTRGQQVTLRCSSQSGHNTVSWYQQALGQGPQFIFQYYREEENGRGNFPPRFSGLQFPNYSSELNVNALELDDSALYLCASSPKGVPGSEQFFGPGTRLTVL.

This chain uses TRBV15 with TRBJ1-3; D uncertain. Trimming stripped 0 bases from V and 0 bases from J, with 12 bases between. CDR1 is LNHNV, CDR2 YYDKDF, per germline (reference sequence). The CDR3 runs 17 residues. The CDR3 reads CATSRESLSYSGNTIYF. The CDR3 region has the DNA TGTGCCACCAGCAGAGAGTCCCTCTCTTACTCTGGAAACACCATATATTTT.